This paragraph reports one T cell receptor beta chain. This CDR3 comprises 14 residues. V lost 1 base and J 6 bases, leaving 10 bases between the germline ends. Germline CDR1 is SEHNR and CDR2 is FQNEAQ (reference sequence). The data stem from a study of human T cells and chemical hapten exposure. Using its own MiXCR run on the RACE reads, TCRdb lists one record per CDR3 protein. This table has more than 150,000 distinct CDR3 sequences, just under 30% appearing once. As for time point: pre-sensitization, week 0. The treatment denotes: therapeutic diphenylcyclopropenone sensitization with weekly scalp DPC.

The rearrangement joins TRBV7-9 to TRBJ1-5, with D possibly being TRBD1 (6 bases). The material was whole blood, obtained in connection with sensitization to the hapten diphenylcyclopropenone (DPC). The sequence derives from a woman in her twenties or thirties with alopecia areata. Some clones in this sample may be carry-over from other donors' samples. Here the CDR3 reads CASSLGEGGQPQHF. The CDR3 DNA reads TGTGCCAGCAGCTTAGGGGAGGGGGGTCAGCCCCAGCATTTT. The entire variable domain, with the rest obtained from reference TRBV7-9 and TRBJ1-5, is as follows: DTGVSQNPRHKITKRGQNVTFRCDPISEHNRLYWYRQTLGQGPEFLTYFQNEAQLEKSRLLSDRFSAERPKGSFSTLEIQRTEQGDSAMYLCASSLGEGGQPQHFGDGTRLSIL.